The clone carrying this T cell receptor beta chain was counted a single time. Per the study methods: Reference gene primers were amplified, and this amplification served to estimate nucleated cell counts. Here immunoSEQ multiplex PCR was the method, and the copy in TCRdb shows in-frame clones only, minus some. V and J calls and clone size follow that table, whereas D and trimming were derived from the DNA. The top ten clones hold roughly 19% of a sample with 150,000 or so clones, roughly four fifths of them seen once. This entry belongs to a study of blood T cell repertoires in COVID-19. About the research overall: Samples of COVID-19 (acute and convalescent) were obtained from the United States, Italy and Spain. The analysed material was cDNA or gDNA that came from T cells, B-cell-depleted T cells, or PBMCs.

V was shortened by 0 bases and J by 0 bases, with 10 bases between the two germline ends. Germline CDR1 GTSNPN, CDR2 SVGIG (reference sequence). The CDR3 sequence is 15 residues long. The chain carries TRBV30 and TRBJ2-3; maybe TRBD2 (5 bases). This sequence originates from an elderly woman with acute or convalescent COVID-19. The source material was peripheral blood. Written as DNA, the CDR3 is TGTGCCTGGAGTGTATCGGGAACTAGCACAGATACGCAGTATTTT. Translation: CAWSVSGTSTDTQYF.